This T cell receptor (beta chain) is from a study of blood T cell repertoires in COVID-19 (TCRdb year 2020). Turning to the overall study: Samples covering the acute and convalescent phases of COVID-19 were provided by collaborators in the United States, Italy and Spain. The prospective study material was composed of cDNA or gDNA derived from T cells, B-cell-depleted T cells, or PBMCs. The dataset comprised deeply sampled blood TCRbeta repertoires from subjects exposed to, actively infected with, or recovered from COVID-19. The repertoires were released in a freely available public database meant as a resource for research on the immune response to SARS-CoV-2. The samples were drawn from two sources: the first 160 participants of the ongoing ImmuneRACE study, and 1,200 or so subjects contributed by 6 global collaborators. A de-identified subject ID, COVID-19 status, age in years and sex were almost always included in the sample metadata. Where HLA class I and class II types were available, the types were taken from metadata supplied by the sample provider, not from assay-based typing. The research as a whole found: How much clinical and demographic metadata was included differed by source and by participant, and the metadata was provided uncurated.

One collaborating source in Seattle enrolled patients during active infection and followed them longitudinally through the course of disease. Whole blood was collected in K2EDTA tubes by collaborating institutions according to the institutions' own protocols. For TCRbeta analysis, collaborators shipped samples in one of three forms: frozen whole blood, isolated PBMCs, or DNA extracted from either of those sample types. As for this clone: The specificity of this receptor is unknown. The input lacks base qualities; no much larger clone sits a single base away.

TCRbeta CDR3 regions were amplified from genomic DNA by means of the immunoSEQ Assay, a bias-controlled multiplex PCR. Turning to the authors' computational methods: The number of nucleated cells in each sample was estimated by amplification of reference gene primers within the assay. To quantify the absolute abundance of each unique TCRbeta CDR3 rearrangement, sequence reads were collapsed and filtered. For each sample, productive Simpson clonality was calculated as the square root of Simpson's diversity index across productive rearrangements. TCRdb took this table from immuneACCESS and kept in-frame rearrangements with V and J called. Such tables lack part of the clones; where checked against another copy, unresolved V genes explain under half of the gap, and the rest is unexplained. V, J and clone size are those of that table, while D and trimming were read from the DNA. The sample table shows hundreds of thousands of clones, and just under 90% are seen once. In total, the top ten clones hold more than 9.5% of the sample.

This TCR was sampled from a woman between 25 and 40 years old with COVID-19, enrolled during active disease. Source material: peripheral blood.

The base sequence is TGTGCCAGCAGCGTAGACGGGTATAGTAATTCACCCCTCCACTTT. Its protein reads: CASSVDGYSNSPLHF. Here the chain combines TRBV9 and TRBJ1-6, with the D gene call left open. Inclusive of the bounding cysteine and phenylalanine, the CDR3 is 15 residues long. The sequence is cut down to CDR3 DNA, 45 bases in frame from base 1. V loses 0 bases of germline sequence and J loses 6 bases, and the interval between the two ends is 10 bases. The germline V gene encodes CDR1 SGDLS and CDR2 YYNGEE.